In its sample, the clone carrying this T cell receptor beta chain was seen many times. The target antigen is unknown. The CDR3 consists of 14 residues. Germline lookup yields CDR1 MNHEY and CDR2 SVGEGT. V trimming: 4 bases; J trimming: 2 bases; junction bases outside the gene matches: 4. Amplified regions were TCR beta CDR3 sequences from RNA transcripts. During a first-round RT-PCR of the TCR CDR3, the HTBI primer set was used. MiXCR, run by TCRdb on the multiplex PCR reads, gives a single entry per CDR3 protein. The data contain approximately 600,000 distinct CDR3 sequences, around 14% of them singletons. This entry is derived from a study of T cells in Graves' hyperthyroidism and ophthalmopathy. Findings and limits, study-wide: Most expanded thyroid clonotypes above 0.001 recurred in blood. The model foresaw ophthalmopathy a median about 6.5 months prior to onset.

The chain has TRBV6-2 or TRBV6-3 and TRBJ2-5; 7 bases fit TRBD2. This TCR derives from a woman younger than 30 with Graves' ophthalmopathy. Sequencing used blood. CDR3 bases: TGTGCCAGCAGTTTCCTAGCGGATCAAGAGACCCAGTACTTC. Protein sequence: CASSFLADQETQYF.